This T cell receptor beta chain was retrieved from a study of blood T cell repertoires in COVID-19. Whole-study context: Spain, Italy and the United States supplied samples that represented acute and convalescent COVID-19. PBMCs, B-cell-depleted T cells, or T cells were the source of the cDNA or gDNA that made up the material.

In the authors' methods: Scientists estimated how many nucleated cells there were by amplifying reference gene primers. Assay used: immunoSEQ multiplex PCR; TCRdb lists only in-frame clones, some missing. That table supplies the V and J calls and clone size; D and trimming were determined from the DNA. The data contain under 350,000 clones, around 82% of them seen just once; the ten biggest clones take up more than 8%. Germline CDR1 reads SGHDT; CDR2 reads YYEEEE. There are 13 residues in the CDR3. Trimming removed 7 bases from V and 5 bases from J; junction bases left unmatched: 6. The clonotype was recovered from a woman in her 50s who had recovered from COVID-19. Sequencing was performed on peripheral blood. V is TRBV5-6 and J is TRBJ2-7, with 10 bases that match TRBD2. The CDR3 spells CASQLAGVNEQYF. For the CDR3, the DNA is TGTGCCAGCCAGCTAGCGGGAGTGAACGAGCAGTACTTC. The variable domain in full, with the rest retrieved from reference TRBV5-6 and TRBJ2-7, is DAGVTQSPTHLIKTRGQQVTLRCSPKSGHDTVSWYQQALGQGPQFIFQYYEEEERQRGNFPDRFSGHQFPNYSSELNVNALLLGDSALYLCASQLAGVNEQYFGPGTRLTVT.